These 3 T cell receptor beta chains were all obtained from the same sample, sequenced in a study of CD8 T cells in Susac syndrome. With random hexamers, 0.5 to 1 ug RNA was reverse transcribed. TCRdb called the immunoSEQ multiplex PCR reads again in MiXCR, with one record for every CDR3 protein. This sample has fewer than 350,000 distinct CDR3 sequences; over 75% occur once, and the top ten carry approximately 0.18%. Sequencing was carried out using CD8+ T cells from PBMCs. These receptors came from a human donor with multiple sclerosis.

The chain links TRBV20-1 to TRBJ2-7; possibly TRBD1 for D (7 bases). V was pared by 0 bases and J by 0 bases, with 24 bases between. This CDR3 has 19 amino acids. Germline-derived CDR1 and CDR2 are DFQATT and SNEGSKA (reference sequence). The CDR3 loop reads CSARDQGGGLKILSYEQYF. The CDR3, as DNA: TGCAGTGCTAGAGATCAGGGGGGTGGCCTGAAAATTCTCTCCTACGAGCAGTACTTC.

The genes are TRBV25-1 and TRBJ2-7; D remains unclear. V was trimmed by 8 bases and J by 5 bases, leaving 13 bases between them. Germline-derived CDR1 and CDR2 are MGHDK and SYGVNS. The CDR3 is 12 amino acids. The CDR3 region is CASALNRDEQYF. The CDR3 coding sequence is TGTGCCAGCGCGCTAAACCGGGACGAGCAGTACTTC.

This chain uses TRBV5-1 with TRBJ2-1; TRBD2 matches at 9 bases. Germline V CDR1 and CDR2: SGHRS, YFSETQ. V was pared by 4 bases and J by 2 bases, with 4 bases of the junction left unmatched. There are 15 residues in the CDR3. In DNA, the CDR3 is TGCGCCAGCAGCGAGGGACTAGCTGCCTACAATGAGCAGTTCTTC. Translated, it gives CASSEGLAAYNEQFF.